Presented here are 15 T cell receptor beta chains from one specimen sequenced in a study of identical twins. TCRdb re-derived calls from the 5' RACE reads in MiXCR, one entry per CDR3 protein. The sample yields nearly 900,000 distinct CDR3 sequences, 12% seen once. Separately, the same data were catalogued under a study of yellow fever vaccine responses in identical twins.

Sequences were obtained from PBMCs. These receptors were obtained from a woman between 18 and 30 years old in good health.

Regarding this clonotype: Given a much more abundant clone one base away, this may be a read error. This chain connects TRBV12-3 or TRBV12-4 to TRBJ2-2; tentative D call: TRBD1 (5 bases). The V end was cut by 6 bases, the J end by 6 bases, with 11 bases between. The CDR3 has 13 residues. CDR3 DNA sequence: TGTGCCAGCAGCCCGATAGGGGCCGGGGAGCTGTTTTTT. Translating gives CASSPIGAGELFF.

The chain's CDR3 is CASGTGNGYTF. The CDR3, as DNA: TGTGCCAGTGGGACAGGGAATGGCTACACCTTC. This chain uses TRBV2 with TRBJ1-2, with 9 nucleotides matching TRBD1. CDR1 and CDR2 (germline): SNHLY, FYNNEI. There are 11 residues in the CDR3. Losses at the gene ends were 9 bases for V and 6 bases for J; bases not matched to a gene: 2.

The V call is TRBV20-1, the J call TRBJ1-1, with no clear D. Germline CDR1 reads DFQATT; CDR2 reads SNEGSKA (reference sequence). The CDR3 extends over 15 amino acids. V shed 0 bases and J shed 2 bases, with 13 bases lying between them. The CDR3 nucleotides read TGCAGTGCTAGAGATGAGGGAGGTAGAAACACTGAAGCTTTCTTT. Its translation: CSARDEGGRNTEAFF.

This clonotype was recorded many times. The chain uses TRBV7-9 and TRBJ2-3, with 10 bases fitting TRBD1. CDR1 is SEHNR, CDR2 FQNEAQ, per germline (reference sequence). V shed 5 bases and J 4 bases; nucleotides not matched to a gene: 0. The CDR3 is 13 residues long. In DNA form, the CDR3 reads TGTGCCAGCAGCGACAGGGGGCCAGATACGCAGTATTTT. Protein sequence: CASSDRGPDTQYF.

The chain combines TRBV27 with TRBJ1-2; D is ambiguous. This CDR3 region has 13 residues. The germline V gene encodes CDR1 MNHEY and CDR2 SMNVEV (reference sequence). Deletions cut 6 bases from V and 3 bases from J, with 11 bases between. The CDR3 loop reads CASSASDYYGYTF. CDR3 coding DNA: TGTGCCAGCAGCGCCTCAGACTACTATGGCTACACCTTC.

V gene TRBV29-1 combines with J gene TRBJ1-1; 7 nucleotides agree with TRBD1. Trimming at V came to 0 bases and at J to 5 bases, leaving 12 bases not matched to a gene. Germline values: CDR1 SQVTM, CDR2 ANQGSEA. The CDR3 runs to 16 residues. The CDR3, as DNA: TGCAGCGTTGAAGATCGGGTGGCAGGGGGACGGACTGAAGCTTTCTTT. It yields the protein CSVEDRVAGGRTEAFF. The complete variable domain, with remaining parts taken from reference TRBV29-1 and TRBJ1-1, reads SAVISQKPSRDICQRGTSLTIQCQVDSQVTMMFWYRQQPGQSLTLIATANQGSEATYESGFVIDKFPISRPNLTFSTLTVSNMSPEDSSIYLCSVEDRVAGGRTEAFFGQGTRLTVV.

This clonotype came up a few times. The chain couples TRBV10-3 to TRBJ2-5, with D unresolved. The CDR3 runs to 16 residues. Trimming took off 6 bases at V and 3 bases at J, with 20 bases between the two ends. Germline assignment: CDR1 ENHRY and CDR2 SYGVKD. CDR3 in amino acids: CAISTKGGLIKETQYF. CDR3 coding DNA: TGTGCCATCAGCACAAAAGGCGGCCTTATTAAAGAGACCCAGTACTTC.

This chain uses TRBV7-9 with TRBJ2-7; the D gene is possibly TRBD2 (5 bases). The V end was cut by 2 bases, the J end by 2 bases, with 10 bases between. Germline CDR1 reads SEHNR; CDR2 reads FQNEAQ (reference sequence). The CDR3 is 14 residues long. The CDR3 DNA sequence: TGTGCCAGCAGCTTATCCGAACTAGCCTACGAGCAGTACTTC. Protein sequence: CASSLSELAYEQYF. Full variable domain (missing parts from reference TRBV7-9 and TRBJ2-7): DTGVSQNPRHKITKRGQNVTFRCDPISEHNRLYWYRQTLGQGPEFLTYFQNEAQLEKSRLLSDRFSAERPKGSFSTLEIQRTEQGDSAMYLCASSLSELAYEQYFGPGTRLTVT.

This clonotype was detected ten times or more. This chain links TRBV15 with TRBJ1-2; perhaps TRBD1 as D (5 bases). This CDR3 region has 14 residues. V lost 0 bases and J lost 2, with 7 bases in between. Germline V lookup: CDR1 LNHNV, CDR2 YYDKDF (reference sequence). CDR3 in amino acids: CATSRDTGNYGYTF. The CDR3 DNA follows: TGTGCCACCAGCAGAGACACAGGAAACTATGGCTACACCTTC.

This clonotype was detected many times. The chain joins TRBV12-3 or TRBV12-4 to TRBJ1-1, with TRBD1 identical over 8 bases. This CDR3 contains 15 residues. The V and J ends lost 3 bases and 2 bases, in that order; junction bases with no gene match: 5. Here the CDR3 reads CASSLPDRENTEAFF. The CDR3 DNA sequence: TGTGCCAGCAGTTTGCCGGACAGGGAAAACACTGAAGCTTTCTTT.

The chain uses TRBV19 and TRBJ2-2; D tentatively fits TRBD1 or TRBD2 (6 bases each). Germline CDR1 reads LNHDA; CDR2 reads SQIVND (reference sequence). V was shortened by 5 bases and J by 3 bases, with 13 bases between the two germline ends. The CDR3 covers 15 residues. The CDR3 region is CASSEGGRDTGELFF. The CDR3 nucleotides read TGTGCCAGTAGTGAAGGGGGGCGGGACACCGGGGAGCTGTTTTTT.

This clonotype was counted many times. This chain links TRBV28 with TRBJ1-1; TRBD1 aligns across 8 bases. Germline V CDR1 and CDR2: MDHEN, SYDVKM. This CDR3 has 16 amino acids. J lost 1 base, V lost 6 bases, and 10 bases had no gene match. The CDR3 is CASRISWDRWNTEAFF. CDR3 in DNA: TGTGCCAGCAGGATCTCCTGGGACAGGTGGAACACTGAAGCTTTCTTT.

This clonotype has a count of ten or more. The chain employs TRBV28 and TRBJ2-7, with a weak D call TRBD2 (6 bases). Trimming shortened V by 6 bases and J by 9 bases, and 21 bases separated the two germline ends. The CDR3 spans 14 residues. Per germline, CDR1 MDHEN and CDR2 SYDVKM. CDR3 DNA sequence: TGTGCCAGCAGACCGAGGGGACTTCCTACGATGCAGTACTTC. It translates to CASRPRGLPTMQYF.

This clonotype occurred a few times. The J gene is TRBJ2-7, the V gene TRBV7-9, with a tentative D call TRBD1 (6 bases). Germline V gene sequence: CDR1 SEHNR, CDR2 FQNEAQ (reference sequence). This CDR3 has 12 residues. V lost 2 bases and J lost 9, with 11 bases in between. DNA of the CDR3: TGTGCCAGCAGCTTACTACAGGGCCGGCAGTACTTC. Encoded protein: CASSLLQGRQYF.

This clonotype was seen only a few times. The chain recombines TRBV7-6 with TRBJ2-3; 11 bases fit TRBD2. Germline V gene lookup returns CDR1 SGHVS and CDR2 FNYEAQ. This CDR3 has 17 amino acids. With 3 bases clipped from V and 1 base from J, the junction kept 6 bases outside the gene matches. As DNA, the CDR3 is TGTGCCAGCAGCTTCCAGACTAGCGGGGCTGGCACAGATACGCAGTATTTT. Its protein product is CASSFQTSGAGTDTQYF.